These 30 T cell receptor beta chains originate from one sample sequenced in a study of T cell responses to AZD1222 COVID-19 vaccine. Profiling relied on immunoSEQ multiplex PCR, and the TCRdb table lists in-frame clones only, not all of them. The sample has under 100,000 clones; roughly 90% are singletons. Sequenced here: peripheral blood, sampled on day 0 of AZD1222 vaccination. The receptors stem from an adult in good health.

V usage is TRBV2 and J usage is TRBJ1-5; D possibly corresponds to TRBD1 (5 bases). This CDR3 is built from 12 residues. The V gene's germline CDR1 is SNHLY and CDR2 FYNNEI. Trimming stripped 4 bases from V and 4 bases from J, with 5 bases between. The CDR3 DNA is TGTGCCAGCAGTGGGGGGAATCAGCCCCAGCATTTT. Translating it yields CASSGGNQPQHF.

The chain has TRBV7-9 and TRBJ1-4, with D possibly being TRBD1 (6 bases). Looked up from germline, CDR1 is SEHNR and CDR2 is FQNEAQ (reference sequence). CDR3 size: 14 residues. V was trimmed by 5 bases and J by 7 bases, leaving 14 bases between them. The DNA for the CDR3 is TGTGCCAGCAGCCTCCGACAGGATATTGAAAAACTGTTTTTT. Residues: CASSLRQDIEKLFF.

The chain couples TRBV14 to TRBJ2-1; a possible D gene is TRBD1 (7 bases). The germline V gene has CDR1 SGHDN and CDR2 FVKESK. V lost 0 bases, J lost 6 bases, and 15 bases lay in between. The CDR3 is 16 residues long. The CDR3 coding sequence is TGTGCCAGCAGCCAAGATGGGGGGACAGTCTCCAATGAGCAGTTCTTC. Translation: CASSQDGGTVSNEQFF. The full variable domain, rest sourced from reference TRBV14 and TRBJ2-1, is EAGVTQFPSHSVIEKGQTVTLRCDPISGHDNLYWYRRVMGKEIKFLLHFVKESKQDESGMPNNRFLAERTGGTYSTLKVQPAELEDSGVYFCASSQDGGTVSNEQFFGPGTRLTVL.

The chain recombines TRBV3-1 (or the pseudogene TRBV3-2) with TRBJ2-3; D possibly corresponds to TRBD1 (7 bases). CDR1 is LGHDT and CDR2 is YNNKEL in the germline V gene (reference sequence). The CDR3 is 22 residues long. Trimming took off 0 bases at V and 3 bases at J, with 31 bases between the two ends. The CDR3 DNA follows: TGTGCCAGCAGCCAAGATTCGGACCGGGCCTTCAAGGAGGGGGCCGTTACAGATACGCAGTATTTT. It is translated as CASSQDSDRAFKEGAVTDTQYF.

The CDR3 region is CASSLQQNGEAFF. CDR3 sequence (DNA): TGTGCCAGCAGTTTACAGCAAAACGGTGAAGCTTTCTTT. The chain links TRBV12-3 or TRBV12-4 to TRBJ1-1; D not certain. The CDR3 consists of 13 residues. V lost 2 bases and J lost 7, with 11 bases in between.

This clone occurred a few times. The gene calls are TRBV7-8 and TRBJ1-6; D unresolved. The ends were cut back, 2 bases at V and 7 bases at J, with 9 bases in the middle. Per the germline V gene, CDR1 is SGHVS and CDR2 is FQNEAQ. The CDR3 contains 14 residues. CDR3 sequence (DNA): TGTGCCAGCAGCTTATCCACAATCAATTCACCCCTCCACTTT. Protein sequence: CASSLSTINSPLHF.

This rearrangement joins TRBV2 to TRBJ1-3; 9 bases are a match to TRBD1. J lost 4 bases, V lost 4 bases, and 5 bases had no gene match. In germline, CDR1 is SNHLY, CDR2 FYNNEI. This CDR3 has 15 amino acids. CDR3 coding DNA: TGTGCCAGCAGTGCAGGGACAGGGTACGGAAACACCATATATTTT. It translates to CASSAGTGYGNTIYF. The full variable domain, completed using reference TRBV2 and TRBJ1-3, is EPEVTQTPSHQVTQMGQEVILRCVPISNHLYFYWYRQILGQKVEFLVSFYNNEISEKSEIFDDQFSVERPDGSNFTLKIRSTKLEDSAMYFCASSAGTGYGNTIYFGEGSWLTVV.

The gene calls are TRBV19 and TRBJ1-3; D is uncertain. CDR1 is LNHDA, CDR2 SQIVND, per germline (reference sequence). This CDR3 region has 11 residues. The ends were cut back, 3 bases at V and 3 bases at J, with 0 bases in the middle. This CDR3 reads CASSIGNTIYF. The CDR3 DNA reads TGTGCCAGTAGTATTGGAAACACCATATATTTT. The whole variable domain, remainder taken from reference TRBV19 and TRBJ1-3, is DGGITQSPKYLFRKEGQNVTLSCEQNLNHDAMYWYRQDPGQGLRLIYYSQIVNDFQKGDIAEGYSVSREKKESFPLTVTSAQKNPTAFYLCASSIGNTIYFGEGSWLTVV.

The CDR3 loop is CASSYAGTSGTDTQYF. As DNA, the CDR3 is TGTGCCAGCAGCTACGCCGGGACTAGCGGCACAGATACGCAGTATTTT. V usage is TRBV3-1 (or the pseudogene TRBV3-2) and J usage is TRBJ2-3; 10 nucleotides line up with TRBD2. Germline-derived CDR1 and CDR2 are LGHDT and YNNKEL (reference sequence). V was pared by 5 bases and J by 1 base, with 6 bases of the junction left unmatched. This CDR3 has 16 residues.

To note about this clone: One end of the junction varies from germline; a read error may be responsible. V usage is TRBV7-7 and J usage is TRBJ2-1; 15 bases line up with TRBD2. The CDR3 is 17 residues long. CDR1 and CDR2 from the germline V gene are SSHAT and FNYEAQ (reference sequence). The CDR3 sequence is CASSLGLAGGMYNEQFF. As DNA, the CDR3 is TGTGCTAGCAGCTTAGGACTAGCGGGGGGGATGTACAATGAGCAGTTCTTC.

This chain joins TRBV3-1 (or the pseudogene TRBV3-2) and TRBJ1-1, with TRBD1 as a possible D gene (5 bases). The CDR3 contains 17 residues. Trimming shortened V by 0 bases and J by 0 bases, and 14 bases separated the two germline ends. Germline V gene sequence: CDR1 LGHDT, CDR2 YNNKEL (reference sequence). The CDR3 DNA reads TGTGCCAGCAGCCAAGAGGCTGAGGGGATCCTGAACACTGAAGCTTTCTTT. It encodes CASSQEAEGILNTEAFF.

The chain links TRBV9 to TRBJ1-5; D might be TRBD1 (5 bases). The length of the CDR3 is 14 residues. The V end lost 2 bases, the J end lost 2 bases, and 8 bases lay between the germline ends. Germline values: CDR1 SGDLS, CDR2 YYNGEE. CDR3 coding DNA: TGTGCCAGCAGCGTGTGGGGGGGCAATCAGCCCCAGCATTTT. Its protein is CASSVWGGNQPQHF.

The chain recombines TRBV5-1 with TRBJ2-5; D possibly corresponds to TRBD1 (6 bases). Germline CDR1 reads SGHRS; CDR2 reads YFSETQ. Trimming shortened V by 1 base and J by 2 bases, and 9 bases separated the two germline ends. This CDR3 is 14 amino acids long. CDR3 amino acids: CASSLSGQQETQYF. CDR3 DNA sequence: TGCGCCAGCAGCTTGTCCGGACAGCAAGAGACCCAGTACTTC.

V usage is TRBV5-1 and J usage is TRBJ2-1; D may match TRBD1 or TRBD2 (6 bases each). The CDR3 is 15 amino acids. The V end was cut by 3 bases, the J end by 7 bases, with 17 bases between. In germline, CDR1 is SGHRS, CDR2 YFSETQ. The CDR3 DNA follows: TGCGCCAGCAGCTGGACAGCGGGTCCAGGGAATGAGCAGTTCTTC. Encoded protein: CASSWTAGPGNEQFF.

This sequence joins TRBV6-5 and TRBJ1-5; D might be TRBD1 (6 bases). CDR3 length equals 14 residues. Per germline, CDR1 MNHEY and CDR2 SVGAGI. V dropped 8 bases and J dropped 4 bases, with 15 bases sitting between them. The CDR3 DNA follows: TGTGCCAGCCGAAGATGGACAGATAATCAGCCCCAGCATTTT. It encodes CASRRWTDNQPQHF.

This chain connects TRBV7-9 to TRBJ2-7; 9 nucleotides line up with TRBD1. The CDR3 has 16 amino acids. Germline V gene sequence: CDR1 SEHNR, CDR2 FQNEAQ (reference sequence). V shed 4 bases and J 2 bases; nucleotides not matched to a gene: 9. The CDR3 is CASSSTGGEVPYEQYF. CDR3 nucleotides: TGTGCCAGCAGCTCTACAGGGGGCGAGGTACCCTACGAGCAGTACTTC.

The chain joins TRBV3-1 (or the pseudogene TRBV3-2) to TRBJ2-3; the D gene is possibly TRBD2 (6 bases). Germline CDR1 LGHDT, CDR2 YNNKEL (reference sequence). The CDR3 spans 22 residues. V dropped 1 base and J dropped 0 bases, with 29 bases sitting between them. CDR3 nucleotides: TGTGCCAGCAGCCAAGTTCCCCTCAGACCGCTCGGGGGTCTATCTAGCACAGATACGCAGTATTTT. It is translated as CASSQVPLRPLGGLSSTDTQYF.

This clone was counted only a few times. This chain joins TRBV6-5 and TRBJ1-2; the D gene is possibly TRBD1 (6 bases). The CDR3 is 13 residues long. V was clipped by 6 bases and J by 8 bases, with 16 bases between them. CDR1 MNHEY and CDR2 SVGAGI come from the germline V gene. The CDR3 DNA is TGTGCCAGCAGCGGACAGTGGCGAGGCGGCTACACCTTC. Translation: CASSGQWRGGYTF.

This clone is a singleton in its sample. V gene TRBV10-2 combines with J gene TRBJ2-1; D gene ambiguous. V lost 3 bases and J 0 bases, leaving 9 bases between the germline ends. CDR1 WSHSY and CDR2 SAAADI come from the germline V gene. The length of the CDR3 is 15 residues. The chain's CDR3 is CASSDWGTSYNEQFF. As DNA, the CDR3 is TGCGCCAGCAGTGACTGGGGTACCTCCTACAATGAGCAGTTCTTC.

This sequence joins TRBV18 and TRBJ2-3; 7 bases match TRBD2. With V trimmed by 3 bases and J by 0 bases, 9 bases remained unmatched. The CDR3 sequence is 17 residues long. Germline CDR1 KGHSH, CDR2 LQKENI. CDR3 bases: TGTGCCAGCTCACCCCTGACTAGCTGGGCTAGCACAGATACGCAGTATTTT. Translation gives CASSPLTSWASTDTQYF.

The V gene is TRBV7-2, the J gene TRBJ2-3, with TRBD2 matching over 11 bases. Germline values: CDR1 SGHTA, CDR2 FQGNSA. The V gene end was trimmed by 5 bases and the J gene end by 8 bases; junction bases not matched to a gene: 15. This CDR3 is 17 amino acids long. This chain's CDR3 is CASSRRDTSGGSVTQYF. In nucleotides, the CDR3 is TGTGCCAGCAGCCGTAGGGATACTAGCGGGGGTTCTGTTACGCAGTATTTT.

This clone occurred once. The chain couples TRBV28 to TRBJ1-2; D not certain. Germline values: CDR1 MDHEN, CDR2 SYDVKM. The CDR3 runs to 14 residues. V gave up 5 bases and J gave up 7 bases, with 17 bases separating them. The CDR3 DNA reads TGTGCCAGCAGTCCTCCTTTAGGGTGGTTTGGCTACACCTTC. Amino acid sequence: CASSPPLGWFGYTF.

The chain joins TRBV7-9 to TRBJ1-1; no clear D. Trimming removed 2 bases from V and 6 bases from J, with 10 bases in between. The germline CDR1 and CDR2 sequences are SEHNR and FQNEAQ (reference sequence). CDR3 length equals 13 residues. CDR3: CASSLLTPPEAFF. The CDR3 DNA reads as TGTGCCAGCAGCTTATTGACACCGCCTGAAGCTTTCTTT.

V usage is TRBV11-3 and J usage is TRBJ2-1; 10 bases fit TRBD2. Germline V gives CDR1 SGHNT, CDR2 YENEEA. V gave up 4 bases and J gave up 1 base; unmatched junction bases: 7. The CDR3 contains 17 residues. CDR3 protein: CASSSATSGVSYNEQFF. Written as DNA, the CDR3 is TGTGCCAGCAGCTCCGCCACTAGCGGGGTTTCCTACAATGAGCAGTTCTTC. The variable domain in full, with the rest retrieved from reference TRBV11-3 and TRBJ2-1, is EAGVVQSPRYKIIEKKQPVAFWCNPISGHNTLYWYLQNLGQGPELLIRYENEEAVDDSQLPKDRFSAERLKGVDSTLKIQPAELGDSAVYLCASSSATSGVSYNEQFFGPGTRLTVL.

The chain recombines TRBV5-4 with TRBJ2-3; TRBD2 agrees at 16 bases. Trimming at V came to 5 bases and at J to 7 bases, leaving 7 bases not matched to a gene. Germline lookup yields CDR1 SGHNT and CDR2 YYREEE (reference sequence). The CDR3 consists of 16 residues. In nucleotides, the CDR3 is TGTGCCAGCAGTTCCGGGACTAGCGGGGGGGCGCATACGCAGTATTTT. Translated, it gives CASSSGTSGGAHTQYF.

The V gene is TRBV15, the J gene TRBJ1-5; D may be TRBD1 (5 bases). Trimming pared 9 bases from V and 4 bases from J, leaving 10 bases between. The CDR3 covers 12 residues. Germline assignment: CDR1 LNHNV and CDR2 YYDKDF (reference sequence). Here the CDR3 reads CATGGFNQPQHF. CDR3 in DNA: TGTGCCACGGGGGGGTTTAATCAGCCCCAGCATTTT.

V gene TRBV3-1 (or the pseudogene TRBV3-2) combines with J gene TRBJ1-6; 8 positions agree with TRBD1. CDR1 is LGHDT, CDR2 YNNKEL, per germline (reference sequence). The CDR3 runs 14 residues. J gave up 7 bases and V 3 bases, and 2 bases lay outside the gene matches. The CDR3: CASSQGQENSPLHF. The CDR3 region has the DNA TGTGCCAGCAGCCAGGGACAGGAGAATTCACCCCTCCACTTT.

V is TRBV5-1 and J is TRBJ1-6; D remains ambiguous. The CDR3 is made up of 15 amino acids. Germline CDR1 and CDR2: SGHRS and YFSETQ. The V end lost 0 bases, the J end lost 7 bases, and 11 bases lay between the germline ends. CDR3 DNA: TGCGCCAGCAGCTTGGGGGAGATGTCAAATTCACCCCTCCACTTT. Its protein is CASSLGEMSNSPLHF. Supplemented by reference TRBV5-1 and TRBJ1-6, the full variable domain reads KAGVTQTPRYLIKTRGQQVTLSCSPISGHRSVSWYQQTPGQGLQFLFEYFSETQRNKGNFPGRFSGRQFSNSRSEMNVSTLELGDSALYLCASSLGEMSNSPLHFGNGTRLTVT.

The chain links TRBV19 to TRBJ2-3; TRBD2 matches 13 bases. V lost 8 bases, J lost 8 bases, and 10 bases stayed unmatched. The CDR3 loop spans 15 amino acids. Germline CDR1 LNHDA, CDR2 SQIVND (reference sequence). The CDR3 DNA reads TGTGCCAGTTCTACTAGCGGGGGGGCCGGTGGTACGCAGTATTTT. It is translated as CASSTSGGAGGTQYF.

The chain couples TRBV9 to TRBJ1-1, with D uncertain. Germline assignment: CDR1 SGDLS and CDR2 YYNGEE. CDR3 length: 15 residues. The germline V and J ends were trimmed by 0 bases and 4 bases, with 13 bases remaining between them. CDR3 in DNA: TGTGCCAGCAGCGTAGCCCCAGACTCTGGCACTGAAGCTTTCTTT. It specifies CASSVAPDSGTEAFF.